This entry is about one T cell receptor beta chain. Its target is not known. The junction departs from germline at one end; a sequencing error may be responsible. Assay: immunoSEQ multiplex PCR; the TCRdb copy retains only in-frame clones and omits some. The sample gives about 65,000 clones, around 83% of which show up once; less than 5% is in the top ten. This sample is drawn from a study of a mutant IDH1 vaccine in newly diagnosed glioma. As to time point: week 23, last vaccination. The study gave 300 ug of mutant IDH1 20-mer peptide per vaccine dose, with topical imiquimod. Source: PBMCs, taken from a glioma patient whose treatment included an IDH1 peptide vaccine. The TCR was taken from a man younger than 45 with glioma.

The CDR3 DNA reads as TGTGCCAGCAGCGAAGACTCGGGCCCGGGACAGCCCCAGCATTTT. Translated: CASSEDSGPGQPQHF. This rearrangement joins TRBV6-1 to TRBJ1-5; D not resolved. The CDR3 has 15 amino acids. Germline V gene data show CDR1 as MNHNS and CDR2 as SASEGT.